This T cell receptor (beta chain) was captured by sequencing in a study of early T cells in non-severe SARS-CoV-2 infection. Overall study context: Sequencing of unsorted whole blood was done on bulk RNA, leaving chains unpaired.

The V gene's germline CDR1 is SQVTM and CDR2 ANQGSEA. V shed 5 bases and J shed 6 bases, with 17 bases lying between them. The length of the CDR3 is 13 residues. Findings and caveats of the study: Matches to VDJdb favored anti-spike CD8 responses and missed private and CD4 specificities.

Individual cDNA molecules carried attached unique molecular identifiers. TCRdb itself ran the 5' RACE reads through MiXCR, one entry per CDR3 protein. The sample lists 90,000 to 120,000 distinct CDR3 sequences; 11% were seen once. This clonotype was recorded at least ten times. Its antigen is undetermined. The sample taken for sequencing was whole blood. The sequence was obtained from an adult who was a healthcare worker with PCR-confirmed SARS-CoV-2 infection or an uninfected control (not recorded which). V is TRBV29-1 and J is TRBJ2-7; the D gene is possibly TRBD1 (6 bases). CDR3 coding DNA: TGCAGCGTTCTAGGACCCCAGGGGTCCGAGCAGTACTTC. This sequence encodes CSVLGPQGSEQYF.